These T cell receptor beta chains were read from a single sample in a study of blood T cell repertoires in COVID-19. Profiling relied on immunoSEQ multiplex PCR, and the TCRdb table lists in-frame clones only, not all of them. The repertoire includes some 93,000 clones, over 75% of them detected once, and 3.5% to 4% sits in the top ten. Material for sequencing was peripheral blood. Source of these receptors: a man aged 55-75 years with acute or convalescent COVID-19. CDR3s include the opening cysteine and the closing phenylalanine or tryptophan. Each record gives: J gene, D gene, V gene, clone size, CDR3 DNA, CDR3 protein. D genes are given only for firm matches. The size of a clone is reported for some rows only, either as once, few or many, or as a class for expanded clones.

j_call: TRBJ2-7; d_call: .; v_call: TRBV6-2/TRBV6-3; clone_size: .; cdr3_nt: TGTGCCAGCAGTTTTTCAGGGTCCTACGAGCAGTACTTC; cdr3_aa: CASSFSGSYEQYF
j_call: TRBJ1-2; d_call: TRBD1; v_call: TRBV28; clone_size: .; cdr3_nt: TGTGCCAGCGGACAGGGCTATGGCTACACCTTC; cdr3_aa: CASGQGYGYTF
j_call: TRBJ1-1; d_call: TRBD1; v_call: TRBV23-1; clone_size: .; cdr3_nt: TGCGCCAGCAGTCATCACCCGGACAGGGGGCAAACTGAAGCTTTCTTT; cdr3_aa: CASSHHPDRGQTEAFF
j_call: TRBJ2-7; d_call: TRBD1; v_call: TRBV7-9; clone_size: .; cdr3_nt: TGTGCCAGCAGCTTTGCCGGGACAGCGAGCTCCTACGAGCAGTACTTC; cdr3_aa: CASSFAGTASSYEQYF
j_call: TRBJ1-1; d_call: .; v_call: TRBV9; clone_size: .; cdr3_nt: TGTGCCAGCAGCGTAGAGGGACAGAACACTGAAGCTTTCTTT; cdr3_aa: CASSVEGQNTEAFF
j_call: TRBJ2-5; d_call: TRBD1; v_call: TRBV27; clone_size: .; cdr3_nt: TGTGCCAGCATGGACAGGGGAGTGGAGACCCAGTACTTC; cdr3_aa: CASMDRGVETQYF
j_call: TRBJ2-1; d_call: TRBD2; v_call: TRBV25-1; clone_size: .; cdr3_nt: TGTGCCAGCAGTATCGGACTAGCGGGAGTTAGGAATGAGCAGTTCTTC; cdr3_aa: CASSIGLAGVRNEQFF
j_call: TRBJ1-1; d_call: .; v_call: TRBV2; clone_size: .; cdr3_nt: TGTGCCAGCAGTGGCGGAGACAGAACGAACACTGAAGCTTTCTTT; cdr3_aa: CASSGGDRTNTEAFF
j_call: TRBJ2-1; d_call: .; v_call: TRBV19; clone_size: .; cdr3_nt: TGTGCCAGTAGTATCATGAGCGGAAGCTCCTACAATGAGCAGTTCTTC; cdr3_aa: CASSIMSGSSYNEQFF
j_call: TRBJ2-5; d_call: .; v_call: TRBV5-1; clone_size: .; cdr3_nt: TGCGCCAGCAGCTTAAGGGGTCAGGGCCAAGAGACCCAGTACTTC; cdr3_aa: CASSLRGQGQETQYF
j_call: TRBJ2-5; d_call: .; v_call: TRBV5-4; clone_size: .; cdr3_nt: TGTGCCAGCAGCTTGGGCCAGGAAGAGACCCAGTACTTC; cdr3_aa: CASSLGQEETQYF
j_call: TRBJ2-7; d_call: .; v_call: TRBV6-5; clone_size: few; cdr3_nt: TGTGCCAGCAGTCTGGGGCACCACGAGCAGTACTTC; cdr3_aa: CASSLGHHEQYF
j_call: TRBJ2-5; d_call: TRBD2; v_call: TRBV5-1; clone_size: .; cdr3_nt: TGCGCCAGCAACCCGGGGGGGCCCGAGACCCAGTACTTC; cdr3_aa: CASNPGGPETQYF
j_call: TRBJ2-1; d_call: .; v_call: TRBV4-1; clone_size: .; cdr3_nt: TGCGCCAGCAGCCAAAGAGATCGACAGGTTGACGTACATGAGCAGTTCTTC; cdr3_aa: CASSQRDRQVDVHEQFF
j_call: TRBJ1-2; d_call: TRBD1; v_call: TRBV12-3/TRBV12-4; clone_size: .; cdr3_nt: TGTGCCAGCAGTTTGGGACAGATCTATGGCTACACCTTC; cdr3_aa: CASSLGQIYGYTF
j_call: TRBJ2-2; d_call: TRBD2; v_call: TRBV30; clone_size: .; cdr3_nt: TGTGCCGGCTCGAAGCGGGGGAACACCGGGGAGCTGTTTTTT; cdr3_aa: CAGSKRGNTGELFF
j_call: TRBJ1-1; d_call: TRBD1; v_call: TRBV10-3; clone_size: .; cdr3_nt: TGTGCCATCAGTGGAGGGACAGGGAATGCTGAAGCTTTCTTT; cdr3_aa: CAISGGTGNAEAFF
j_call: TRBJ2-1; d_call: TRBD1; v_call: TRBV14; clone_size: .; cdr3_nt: TGTGCCAGCAGTTTTACGACAGGGGCGGGGAATGAGCAGTTCTTC; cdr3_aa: CASSFTTGAGNEQFF
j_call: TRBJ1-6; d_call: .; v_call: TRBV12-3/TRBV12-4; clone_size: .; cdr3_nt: TGTGCCAGCAGTTTCTCGGATTCACCCCTCCACTTT; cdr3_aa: CASSFSDSPLHF
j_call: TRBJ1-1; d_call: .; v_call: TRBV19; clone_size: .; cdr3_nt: TGTGCCAGTAGTACCCTTCTTGAAGCTTTCTTT; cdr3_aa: CASSTLLEAFF
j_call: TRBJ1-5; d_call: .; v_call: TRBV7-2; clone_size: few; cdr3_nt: TGTGCCAGCGGGGGGTTGGGCAATCAGCCCCAGCATTTT; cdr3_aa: CASGGLGNQPQHF
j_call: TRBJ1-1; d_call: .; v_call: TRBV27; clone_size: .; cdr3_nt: TGTGCCAGCAGAAGGGGGGGCGTCACTGAAGCTTTCTTT; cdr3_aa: CASRRGGVTEAFF